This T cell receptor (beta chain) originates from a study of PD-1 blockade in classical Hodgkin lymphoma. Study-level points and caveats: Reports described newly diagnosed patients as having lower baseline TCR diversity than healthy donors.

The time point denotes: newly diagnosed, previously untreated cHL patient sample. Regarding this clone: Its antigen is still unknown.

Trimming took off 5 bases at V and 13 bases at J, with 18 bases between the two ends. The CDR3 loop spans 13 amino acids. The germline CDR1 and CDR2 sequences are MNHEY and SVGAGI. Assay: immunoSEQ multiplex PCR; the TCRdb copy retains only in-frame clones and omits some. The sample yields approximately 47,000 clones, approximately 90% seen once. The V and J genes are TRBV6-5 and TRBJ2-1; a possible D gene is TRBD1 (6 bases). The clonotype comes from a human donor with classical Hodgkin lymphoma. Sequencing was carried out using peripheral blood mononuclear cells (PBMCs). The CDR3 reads CASSQNTQGFQFF. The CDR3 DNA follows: TGTGCCAGCAGTCAGAATACACAGGGCTTCCAGTTCTTC.